Listed below are T cell receptor beta chains from one sample, sequenced in a study of early T cells in non-severe SARS-CoV-2 infection. MiXCR, applied by TCRdb to the 5' RACE reads, yields one record per CDR3 protein. The sample has 70,000 or so distinct CDR3 sequences, approximately 10% seen once. The sequencing input was whole blood. These receptors all come from an adult who was a healthcare worker with PCR-confirmed SARS-CoV-2 infection or an uninfected control (not recorded which). The CDR3 runs from the conserved cysteine through the conserved F or W. A D gene is named only where the DNA matches it firmly. Clone size is given for some rows only: seen once, a few or many times, or a class if the clone is expanded.

d_call,clone_size,j_call,v_call,cdr3_aa,cdr3_nt
-,few,TRBJ2-6,TRBV24-1,CATSDSWWGANVLTF,TGTGCCACCAGTGATTCCTGGTGGGGGGCCAACGTCCTGACTTTC
TRBD2,-,TRBJ2-7,TRBV9,CASSPTSGSLRSYEQYF,TGTGCCAGCAGCCCAACTAGCGGGAGCTTGCGCTCCTACGAGCAGTACTTC
-,-,TRBJ2-6,TRBV27,CASSLSRSGANVLTF,TGTGCCAGCAGTTTATCCCGGTCTGGGGCCAACGTCCTGACTTTC
-,-,TRBJ1-1,TRBV9,CASSFIGSPEAFF,TGTGCCAGCAGCTTCATTGGGAGCCCTGAAGCTTTCTTT
-,many,TRBJ1-5,TRBV28,CAIRDRSNQPQHF,TGTGCCATCCGAGACAGAAGCAATCAGCCCCAGCATTTT
TRBD2,-,TRBJ2-4,TRBV7-8,CASSLRFGLAYNIQYF,TGTGCCAGCAGCCTCCGGTTTGGACTAGCATATAACATTCAGTACTTC
-,-,TRBJ2-1,TRBV10-3,CAIRDGTSGSNEQFF,TGTGCCATCAGAGACGGGACTTCGGGTTCTAATGAGCAGTTCTTC
-,-,TRBJ2-5,TRBV12-3/TRBV12-4,CASSFSEQTQETQYF,TGTGCCAGCAGTTTTAGCGAACAGACTCAAGAGACCCAGTACTTC
TRBD2,many,TRBJ2-7,TRBV2,CASSEQVAGGPPWIEQYF,TGTGCCAGCAGTGAGCAGGTAGCGGGAGGCCCACCGTGGATCGAGCAGTACTTC
-,few,TRBJ1-2,TRBV20-1,CSAREAERGNYGYTF,TGCAGTGCTAGAGAGGCGGAGAGGGGGAACTATGGCTACACCTTC
-,-,TRBJ1-1,TRBV28,CASSPRQDENTEAFF,TGTGCCAGCAGCCCACGACAGGATGAGAACACTGAAGCTTTCTTT
-,-,TRBJ2-1,TRBV11-2,CASSLTGPISF,TGTGCCAGCAGTTTGACCGGGCCAATCTCCTTC
TRBD2,many,TRBJ2-1,TRBV11-1,CASSLERGRAYNEQFF,TGTGCCAGCAGCTTAGAACGCGGGAGGGCCTACAATGAGCAGTTCTTC
-,few,TRBJ2-1,TRBV12-3/TRBV12-4,CASSRDPGNEQFF,TGTGCCAGCAGTCGGGATCCTGGCAATGAGCAGTTCTTC
-,-,TRBJ1-1,TRBV11-3,CASSLEGRTEAFF,TGTGCCAGCAGCTTAGAAGGGCGAACAGAAGCTTTCTTT
-,-,TRBJ1-6,TRBV5-5,CASSFLHGGGNSPLHF,TGTGCCAGCAGCTTCCTTCACGGAGGGGGTAATTCACCCCTCCACTTT
-,-,TRBJ1-2,TRBV9,CASNQISGYGYTF,TGTGCCAGCAATCAGATCTCTGGCTATGGCTACACCTTC
-,many,TRBJ2-5,TRBV7-9,CASSHDRNQETQYF,TGTGCCAGCAGCCACGACAGAAATCAAGAGACCCAGTACTTC
-,many,TRBJ2-6,TRBV29-1,CSAATSSGANVLTF,TGCAGCGCCGCGACTTCGTCTGGGGCCAACGTCCTGACTTTC
-,-,TRBJ2-2,TRBV6-2/TRBV6-3,CAAGRDSDAGELFF,TGTGCCGCGGGCCGGGACTCAGACGCCGGGGAGCTGTTTTTT
TRBD2,-,TRBJ2-1,TRBV24-1,CATSDLRTSVNEQFF,TGTGCCACCAGTGATTTGCGGACTAGCGTCAATGAGCAGTTCTTC
-,few,TRBJ2-7,TRBV20-1,CSASRLGLSNYEQYF,TGCAGTGCTAGTAGGCTCGGGTTGTCCAACTACGAGCAGTACTTC
TRBD1,-,TRBJ2-5,TRBV10-3,CAIRGDSQETQYF,TGTGCCATCAGAGGGGACAGCCAAGAGACCCAGTACTTC
-,few,TRBJ1-2,TRBV27,CASSPFSTVSNYGYTF,TGTGCCAGCAGTCCTTTTTCGACGGTCTCTAACTATGGCTACACCTTC
-,-,TRBJ1-1,TRBV6-1,CASREQGGTEAFF,TGTGCCAGCAGAGAACAGGGAGGTACTGAAGCTTTCTTT
-,-,TRBJ2-7,TRBV11-2,CASSLSPGTPYEQYF,TGTGCCAGCAGCTTAAGCCCCGGGACACCTTACGAGCAGTACTTC
TRBD2,-,TRBJ2-2,TRBV7-7,CASSAFPGLAGGTGELFF,TGTGCCAGCAGCGCATTCCCGGGACTAGCGGGAGGGACCGGGGAGCTGTTTTTT
-,-,TRBJ1-1,TRBV7-9,CASSLNVRSEAFF,TGTGCCAGCAGCTTAAATGTGAGGTCTGAAGCTTTCTTT
TRBD2,-,TRBJ2-5,TRBV7-8,CASSRDKTSGRETQYF,TGTGCCAGCAGTCGTGATAAGACTAGCGGGAGAGAGACCCAGTACTTC
-,few,TRBJ1-1,TRBV7-9,CASSHFVKDPEAFF,TGTGCCAGCAGCCACTTTGTTAAGGACCCTGAAGCTTTCTTT
-,few,TRBJ2-7,TRBV11-2,CASSPMTWTYEQYF,TGTGCCAGCAGCCCAATGACTTGGACCTACGAGCAGTACTTC
-,many,TRBJ1-5,TRBV20-1,CSAKQGNQPQHF,TGCAGTGCTAAACAGGGCAATCAGCCCCAGCATTTT
-,-,TRBJ2-1,TRBV9,CASSVRTSYNEQFF,TGTGCCAGCAGCGTAAGGACTTCCTACAATGAGCAGTTCTTC
TRBD1,-,TRBJ2-6,TRBV6-2/TRBV6-3,CASSYPDRGRVSGANVLTF,TGTGCCAGCAGTTACCCGGACAGGGGGCGCGTCTCTGGGGCCAACGTCCTGACTTTC
-,many,TRBJ1-1,TRBV12-3/TRBV12-4,CASSLGNTEAFF,TGTGCCAGCAGTTTGGGGAACACTGAAGCTTTCTTT
TRBD1,-,TRBJ2-1,TRBV12-3/TRBV12-4,CASSSQGAFDEQFF,TGTGCCAGCAGTTCACAGGGGGCGTTCGATGAGCAGTTCTTC
TRBD1,few,TRBJ2-1,TRBV9,CASAPDRGEQFF,TGTGCCAGCGCGCCTGACAGGGGAGAGCAGTTCTTC
-,few,TRBJ2-7,TRBV7-7,CASSPLGSYEQYF,TGTGCCAGCAGTCCGTTAGGATCCTACGAGCAGTACTTC
TRBD2,many,TRBJ2-7,TRBV11-2,CASSPSPISGSNEQYF,TGTGCCAGCAGCCCTAGCCCCATAAGCGGGAGTAACGAGCAGTACTTC
TRBD2,many,TRBJ2-7,TRBV28,CASRLGGGVSSYEQYF,TGTGCCAGCAGGCTGGGTGGGGGGGTTAGCTCCTACGAGCAGTACTTC
-,-,TRBJ2-5,TRBV6-5,CASSYSPTAQETQYF,TGTGCCAGCAGTTACTCTCCAACAGCCCAAGAGACCCAGTACTTC
-,few,TRBJ2-7,TRBV28,CASSSGLIGSGREQYF,TGTGCCAGCAGTTCGGGACTGATCGGATCTGGGAGGGAGCAGTACTTC
-,-,TRBJ2-7,TRBV7-6,CASSPEPGLVAYEQYF,TGTGCCAGCAGCCCCGAACCGGGCCTGGTAGCCTACGAGCAGTACTTC
-,many,TRBJ2-1,TRBV27,CASIIGQDNEQFF,TGTGCCAGCATTATAGGACAAGACAATGAGCAGTTCTTC
-,-,TRBJ2-2,TRBV6-5,CASRSTGGVTGELFF,TGTGCCAGCAGGTCTACAGGGGGGGTTACCGGGGAGCTGTTTTTT
-,few,TRBJ2-5,TRBV12-3/TRBV12-4,CASSSPRRDWRQETQYF,TGTGCCAGCAGTTCCCCTCGCCGGGACTGGCGACAAGAGACCCAGTACTTC